Sequencing of this T cell receptor beta chain was carried out in a study of blood T cells in healthy people across ages. This CDR3 is built from 12 residues. The germline V gene has CDR1 MDHEN and CDR2 SYDVKM. Trimming cost V 5 bases and J 8 bases, with 12 bases left between them. On this clonotype itself: No antigen is known for it.

Study-level results: The study found TCR beta diversity correlated strongly with naive T cell percentage.

Each donor had around 9.8 milliliters of peripheral blood drawn. Combining a sample-barcoded 5' primer with a J-beta primer mix, a second PCR ran for roughly 7 to 11 cycles. TCRdb used MiXCR to reprocess the 5' RACE reads, holding one entry per CDR3 protein. The sample holds hundreds of thousands of distinct CDR3 sequences, roughly 50% seen once. Sample: blood. The clonotype comes from a man between 40 and 49 years old in good health. The V and J genes are TRBV28 and TRBJ1-2; D gene unclear. The CDR3 here is CASSPPLRGYTF. The CDR3 nucleotides are TGTGCCAGCAGTCCGCCTTTGCGGGGCTACACCTTC.